The 10 T cell receptor beta chains below all came from one sample that was sequenced in a study of CD8+ T cells in alopecia areata. After isolation, RNA underwent reverse transcription to generate cDNA as the sequencing template. Data came from immunoSEQ multiplex PCR; TCRdb stores just in-frame clones and leaves some out. In the table there are about 110,000 clones, 45% to 70% of which are singletons. Sequencing used CD8+ T cells sorted from blood. The receptors derive from a human donor in good health.

The rearrangement uses TRBV29-1 and TRBJ1-1, with D maybe TRBD1 (5 bases). V was pared by 6 bases and J by 7 bases, with 12 bases between. Germline CDR1 reads SQVTM; CDR2 reads ANQGSEA. The CDR3 spans 11 residues. Here the CDR3 reads CSVPGPNEAFF. CDR3 sequence (DNA): TGCAGCGTACCAGGGCCAAATGAAGCTTTCTTT.

This rearrangement joins TRBV29-1 to TRBJ1-5; the D is unclear. The CDR3 spans 13 residues. Trimming took off 4 bases at V and 4 bases at J, with 11 bases between the two ends. CDR1 and CDR2 (germline): SQVTM, ANQGSEA. The DNA of the CDR3 is TGCAGCGTTGGGGAGGGTGGGAATCAGCCCCAGCATTTT. It is translated as CSVGEGGNQPQHF.

The rearrangement joins TRBV5-4 to TRBJ2-3; D is possibly TRBD2 (7 bases). Looked up from germline, CDR1 is SGHNT and CDR2 is YYREEE (reference sequence). There are 16 residues in the CDR3. V was cut by 4 bases and J by 2 bases, with 17 bases left in between. The CDR3: CASSPGGSLYTDTQYF. CDR3 in DNA: TGTGCCAGCAGCCCGGGGGGCTCACTCTACACAGATACGCAGTATTTT.

This chain joins TRBV9 and TRBJ2-3; TRBD2 aligns across 15 bases. Germline values: CDR1 SGDLS, CDR2 YYNGEE. The CDR3 is made up of 16 amino acids. V lost 3 bases to trimming and J lost 7 bases; unmatched junction nucleotides: 6. CDR3: CASSEGTSGGRHTQYF. The DNA for the CDR3 is TGTGCCAGCAGCGAGGGGACTAGCGGGGGGCGACATACGCAGTATTTT.

This clone has a single count. The CDR3 coding sequence is TGCGCCAGCAGCCATGTCGGTAAGACGCAGTATTTT. It translates to CASSHVGKTQYF. The genes are TRBV4-1 and TRBJ2-3; D ambiguous. With 3 bases removed from V and 9 bases from J, the gap between germline ends came to 10 bases. The V gene's germline CDR1 is MGHRA and CDR2 YSYEKL. The CDR3 loop spans 12 amino acids.

In this sample, this clone turned up many times. This sequence joins TRBV23-1 and TRBJ1-6, with 8 bases fitting TRBD1. TRBV23-1 is placed among ORFs of uncertain function. The CDR3 sequence is 17 residues long. J gave up 6 bases and V 0 bases, and 7 bases lay outside the gene matches. CDR3 sequence (DNA): TGCGCCAGCAGTCAATCGAAGGCAGGGGGCTCTAATTCACCCCTCCACTTT. Amino acid sequence: CASSQSKAGGSNSPLHF.

This clone appeared a few times. The rearrangement links TRBV7-9 to TRBJ2-3; D is uncertain. The CDR3 is made up of 13 amino acids. V was trimmed by 3 bases and J by 0 bases, leaving 4 bases between them. Germline loops: CDR1 SEHNR, CDR2 FQNEAQ (reference sequence). CDR3 sequence: CASSLPSTDTQYF. The CDR3 nucleotides read TGTGCCAGCAGCTTGCCTAGCACAGATACGCAGTATTTT.

This clone was observed a handful of times. The J gene is TRBJ2-1, the V gene TRBV29-1; D may match TRBD1 or TRBD2 (5 bases each). CDR3 size: 13 residues. V gave up 6 bases and J gave up 4 bases, with 13 bases separating them. Germline-derived CDR1 and CDR2 are SQVTM and ANQGSEA. The CDR3 DNA reads TGCAGCGTACTCGGGACGCAGTACAATGAGCAGTTCTTC. This sequence encodes CSVLGTQYNEQFF.

V usage is TRBV5-1 and J usage is TRBJ2-5; the match to TRBD1 covers 8 bases. After removal of 0 bases from V and 1 base from J, the junction contained 11 bases not matched to a gene. Looked up from germline, CDR1 is SGHRS and CDR2 is YFSETQ. CDR3 length: 18 amino acids. CDR3 in DNA: TGCGCCAGCAGCTTGGACGGGCTCACGACAGGGGCCCAAGAGACCCAGTACTTC. As protein: CASSLDGLTTGAQETQYF.

Concerning this clone: Other nucleotide sequences in the sample specify the same CDR3. V and J are TRBV5-6 and TRBJ2-7; TRBD1 matches 10 bases. Germline V CDR1 and CDR2: SGHDT, YYEEEE. With V trimmed by 3 bases and J by 2 bases, 2 bases remained unmatched. This CDR3 comprises 14 residues. CDR3 in amino acids: CASSSGTGAYEQYF. Written as DNA, the CDR3 is TGTGCCAGCAGCTCCGGGACAGGGGCCTACGAGCAGTACTTC.